Following are 27 T cell receptor beta chains from one sample sequenced in a study of T cell clonality in common variable immunodeficiency. Assay used: immunoSEQ multiplex PCR; TCRdb lists only in-frame clones, some missing. The sample has about 52,000 clones, none seen only once. Material: peripheral blood mononuclear cells. These receptor sequences come from a person aged 18 to 75 in good health.

This clone was seen many times. The read ends 3 residues before the CDR3 terminus; that terminus is restored from the germline J gene. The chain recombines TRBV7-2 with TRBJ1-5; a weak D match, TRBD1 (5 bases). CDR3 size: 15 residues. Germline-derived CDR1 and CDR2 are SGHTA and FQGNSA. V lost 5 bases to trimming and J lost 4 bases, with 15 bases between them. The chain's CDR3 is CASSGRGGGNQPQHF. The covered CDR3 bases are TGTGCCAGCAGCGGGCGTGGGGGGGGAAATCAGCCC.

This clone was found a few times. The read stops 3 residues short of the end of the CDR3; the missing end is completed from the germline J gene. The chain couples TRBV11-1 to TRBJ2-1, with TRBD1 matching 7 bases. This CDR3 contains 14 residues. With V trimmed by 5 bases and J by 8 bases, 9 bases remained unmatched. Germline V gene sequence: CDR1 SGHAT, CDR2 FQDESV (reference sequence). CDR3 sequence: CASSPGQAGDEQFF. The CDR3 bases that were read are TGTGCCAGCAGCCCCGGACAGGCCGGCGATGAG.

In its sample, this clone was seen many times. With the read ending 3 residues before the CDR3 end, the germline J gene is used to fill in that end. The rearrangement joins TRBV12-3 or TRBV12-4 to TRBJ1-5, with D maybe TRBD1 (5 bases). The CDR3 totals 16 residues. With 3 bases removed from V and 2 bases from J, the gap between germline ends came to 14 bases. This CDR3 reads CASSFRGTGGNQPQHF. CDR3 bases read: TGTGCCAGCAGTTTCCGGGGGACGGGTGGCAATCAGCCC.

Note on this clone: The CDR3 end is not reached by the read, which stops 3 residues before it; the germline J gene fills it in. The chain links TRBV2 to TRBJ2-5; the D gene is possibly TRBD1 (5 bases). V dropped 3 bases and J dropped 5 bases, with 7 bases sitting between them. The CDR3 has 12 residues. Germline CDR1 SNHLY, CDR2 FYNNEI. CDR3 in amino acids: CASSENRETQYF. The sequenced part of the CDR3 DNA is TGTGCCAGCAGTGAGAACAGGGAGACC.

This clone was counted at least ten times. The read stops 3 residues short of the end of the CDR3; the missing end is completed from the germline J gene. The V gene is TRBV2, the J gene TRBJ2-7; unclear D gene. The germline V gene encodes CDR1 SNHLY and CDR2 FYNNEI. V lost 7 bases and J lost 3, with 13 bases in between. This CDR3 has 13 residues. CDR3 DNA (partial): TGTGCCAGCACTCGGCAGGCCAACTACGAG. Translation: CASTRQANYE. The entire CDR3 reads CASTRQANYEQYF.

The table lists this clone with many counts. With the read ending 3 residues before the CDR3 end, the germline J gene is used to fill in that end. This chain joins TRBV30 and TRBJ1-2; the D gene is possibly TRBD1 (6 bases). This CDR3 has 13 residues. CDR1 is GTSNPN, CDR2 SVGIG, per germline (reference sequence). The covered CDR3 bases are TGTGCCTGGAGCCCATGGGGGCGTATGGGC. Protein: CAWSPWGRMG. The full CDR3 is CAWSPWGRMGYTF.

This clone was seen ten or more times. The read halts 3 residues ahead of the CDR3 end, with the missing end drawn from the germline J gene. The V gene is TRBV20-1, the J gene TRBJ2-1; 14 positions match TRBD2. CDR3 length equals 16 residues. Germline-derived CDR1 and CDR2 are DFQATT and SNEGSKA (reference sequence). The V gene end was trimmed by 4 bases and the J gene end by 3 bases; junction bases not matched to a gene: 5. The chain's CDR3 is CSAIGTSGSFYNEQFF. CDR3 bases read: TGCAGTGCTATAGGGACTAGCGGGAGCTTCTACAATGAG.

This clone has a count of ten or more. The read is 3 residues too short to cover the CDR3 end, so that end is filled in from the germline J gene. V gene TRBV2 combines with J gene TRBJ1-2; the match to TRBD1 covers 7 bases. There are 13 residues in the CDR3. Germline CDR1 and CDR2: SNHLY and FYNNEI. The junction had 4 bases not matched to a gene; V was cut back by 8 bases and J by 1 base. The CDR3 bases that were read are TGTGCCAGCGCTAGGGACAGTAACTATGGC. This translates into CASARDSNYG. The CDR3 reads in full as CASARDSNYGYTF.

This clone appeared many times. From the germline J gene comes the end of the CDR3, since the read stops 3 residues before it. The V call is TRBV7-3, the J call TRBJ2-1, with TRBD2 identical over 13 bases. V was pared by 1 base and J by 6 bases, with 3 bases of the junction left unmatched. The CDR3 spans 16 residues. Germline V gives CDR1 SGHTA, CDR2 FQGTGA. CDR3 region: CASSLRTSGSINEQFF. The covered CDR3 bases are TGTGCCAGCAGCTTAAGGACTAGCGGGAGTATCAATGAG.

This clone was observed at least ten times. The read terminates 3 residues before the CDR3 end, so the remaining end is supplied by the germline J gene. V and J are TRBV18 and TRBJ2-1; TRBD2 matches at 7 bases. The CDR3 runs 19 residues. The V gene's germline CDR1 is KGHSH and CDR2 LQKENI. V lost 0 bases and J lost 0; bases outside the gene matches: 11. CDR3: CASSPPAGAPKVSYNEQFF. CDR3 bases read: TGTGCCAGCTCACCACCGGCGGGAGCCCCCAAAGTCTCCTACAATGAG.

Ten or more counts support this clone. The observed sequence ends 3 residues before the CDR3 terminus, with the missing tail filled in from the germline J gene. The genes are TRBV20-1 and TRBJ2-5; TRBD2 matches 13 bases. V dropped 5 bases and J dropped 3; count of bases not matched to a gene: 9. The CDR3 loop spans 16 amino acids. Germline V CDR1 and CDR2: DFQATT, SNEGSKA (reference sequence). CDR3 amino acids: CSAGGLAGEREETQYF. The DNA read from the CDR3 is TGCAGTGCTGGAGGACTAGCGGGAGAAAGGGAAGAGACC.

This clone has ten or more counts. The read falls 3 residues short of the CDR3 end, and the missing part is taken from the germline J gene. The chain uses TRBV7-6 and TRBJ2-1, with D perhaps matching TRBD1 (5 bases). The CDR3 extends over 15 amino acids. V lost 8 bases, J lost 7 bases, and 21 bases lay in between. Germline V gene data show CDR1 as SGHVS and CDR2 as FNYEAQ. This CDR3 is CASLKGKDPRNEQFF. The DNA read from the CDR3 is TGTGCCAGCCTGAAGGGGAAGGACCCTAGGAATGAG.

A note on this clone: The read terminates 3 residues before the CDR3 end, so the remaining end is supplied by the germline J gene. The chain carries TRBV7-9 and TRBJ1-2, with no clear D. From germline, CDR1 is SEHNR and CDR2 FQNEAQ (reference sequence). This CDR3 has 15 amino acids. The chain's CDR3 is CASSLGLAAAYDYTF. The part of the CDR3 DNA that was read is TGTGCCAGCAGCTTAGGGCTCGCGGCTGCCTACGAC.

This clone occurred many times. The missing CDR3 end, 3 residues past where the read stops, is filled in from the germline J gene. This chain links TRBV20-1 with TRBJ2-1; 8 bases line up with TRBD1. Germline V gene data show CDR1 as DFQATT and CDR2 as SNEGSKA (reference sequence). Losses at the gene ends were 0 bases for V and 4 bases for J; bases not matched to a gene: 5. The CDR3 covers 15 residues. The CDR3 bases that were read are TGCAGTGCTAGAGATCCGGGACAGGCATACAATGAG. Its protein is CSARDPGQAYNE. The CDR3, in full, reads CSARDPGQAYNEQFF.

This clone was seen ten or more times. Coverage ceases 3 residues before the CDR3 finishes, and the germline J gene fills in the end. The rearrangement links TRBV18 to TRBJ1-5, with TRBD1 identical over 8 bases. From germline, CDR1 is KGHSH and CDR2 LQKENI. The length of the CDR3 is 15 residues. Losses at the gene ends were 6 bases for V and 3 bases for J; bases not matched to a gene: 7. The CDR3 here is CASSRDRGDNQPQHF. Partial CDR3 DNA: TGTGCCAGCTCCCGAGACAGGGGAGACAATCAGCCC.

This clone was counted ten times or more. Coverage ceases 3 residues before the CDR3 finishes, and the germline J gene fills in the end. The rearrangement links TRBV18 to TRBJ2-5, with D tentatively TRBD1 (5 bases). The CDR3 covers 14 residues. Deletions cut 2 bases from V and 3 bases from J, with 10 bases between. The V gene's germline CDR1 is KGHSH and CDR2 LQKENI. The chain's CDR3 is CASSPRSREETQYF. The DNA read from the CDR3 is TGTGCCAGCTCACCAAGATCCAGGGAAGAGACC. The complete variable domain, with remaining parts taken from reference TRBV18 and TRBJ2-5, reads NAGVMQNPRHLVRRRGQEARLRCSPMKGHSHVYWYRQLPEEGLKFMVYLQKENIIDESGMPKERFSAEFPKEGPSILRIQQVVRGDSAAYFCASSPRSREETQYFGPGTRLLVL.

This clone was seen ten or more times. The CDR3 end lies 3 residues beyond the end of the read and is filled in from the germline J gene. The chain uses TRBV20-1 and TRBJ1-2; 7 nucleotides align to TRBD1. Germline V lookup: CDR1 DFQATT, CDR2 SNEGSKA (reference sequence). The CDR3 spans 13 residues. Trimming removed 6 bases from V and 5 bases from J; junction bases left unmatched: 9. The covered CDR3 bases are TGCAGTGCGCGGGACAGAGGGAAGTATGGC. Translating gives CSARDRGKYG. The whole CDR3 sequence is CSARDRGKYGYTF.

Concerning this clone itself: The sequenced fragment ends 3 residues before the CDR3 boundary, so the rest is inferred from the germline J gene. The V and J genes are TRBV19 and TRBJ2-3; 12 bases agree with TRBD1. The CDR3 length is 15 residues. CDR1 and CDR2 (germline): LNHDA, SQIVND (reference sequence). The covered CDR3 bases are TGTGCCACCACCCCTGGGGACAGGGGGCTTCAGCCG. This sequence encodes CATTPGDRGLQP. The whole CDR3 sequence is CATTPGDRGLQPQYF.

This clone was found many times. The CDR3 loop reads CAANRDMDEKLFF. The CDR3 DNA, read in part, is TGTGCAGCTAACAGAGACATGGATGAAAAA. V and J are TRBV30 and TRBJ1-4, with unresolved D. The CDR3 goes on 3 residues after the read ends, and that part is filled in from the germline J gene. The CDR3 runs 13 residues. The germline V gene encodes CDR1 GTSNPN and CDR2 SVGIG (reference sequence).

The table lists this clone with many counts. The sequenced fragment ends 3 residues before the CDR3 boundary, so the rest is inferred from the germline J gene. This chain uses TRBV20-1 with TRBJ1-1; D is unresolved. Deletions cut 6 bases from V and 6 bases from J, with 20 bases between. Per germline, CDR1 DFQATT and CDR2 SNEGSKA (reference sequence). This CDR3 has 14 residues. The CDR3 spells CSALHGVLGAEAFF. The covered CDR3 bases are TGCAGTGCCCTCCACGGGGTGCTCGGAGCTGAA.

The sample holds a few counts of this clone. The read terminates 3 residues before the CDR3 end, so the remaining end is supplied by the germline J gene. V is TRBV19 and J is TRBJ1-5; 7 nucleotides match TRBD1. The CDR3 length is 16 residues. Germline V gene sequence: CDR1 LNHDA, CDR2 SQIVND (reference sequence). V was pared by 6 bases and J by 7 bases, with 15 bases of the junction left unmatched. This CDR3 is CASRAERDRIWQPQHF. The DNA read from the CDR3 is TGTGCCAGTAGGGCGGAGCGGGACAGAATATGGCAGCCC.

This clone was counted a few times. The read finishes 3 residues shy of the CDR3 end, and the germline J gene is used to complete it. The chain uses TRBV7-2 and TRBJ2-2; a weak D match, TRBD1 (5 bases). The CDR3 sequence is 13 residues long. Germline-derived CDR1 and CDR2 are SGHTA and FQGNSA. CDR3 DNA (partial): TGTGCCAGCAGCTTAGGTTTACAGGTCGAG. It translates to CASSLGLQVE. The full CDR3 reads CASSLGLQVELFF.

This clone was recorded at least ten times. The read halts 3 residues ahead of the CDR3 end, with the missing end drawn from the germline J gene. At the DNA level, this CDR3 is encoded by other sequences in the same sample as well. This sequence joins TRBV6-4 and TRBJ2-1; 7 bases are a match to TRBD1. V lost 0 bases and J lost 3; bases outside the gene matches: 2. Germline CDR1 reads MRHNA; CDR2 reads SNTAGT. The CDR3 runs to 15 residues. The CDR3 DNA, read in part, is TGTGCCAGCAGTGACTCAGCAGGGGGCTACAATGAG. Translated: CASSDSAGGYNE. The full CDR3 sequence reads CASSDSAGGYNEQFF.

On this clone: The read ends 3 residues before the CDR3 terminus; that terminus is restored from the germline J gene. The chain uses TRBV7-2 and TRBJ1-2; 8 nucleotides match TRBD1. This CDR3 has 12 residues. Germline values: CDR1 SGHTA, CDR2 FQGNSA. CDR3 bases read: TGTGCCAGCAGCTTCAGGGGGCGCGAC. Its protein product is CASSFRGRD. From start to end, the CDR3 is CASSFRGRDYTF.

On this clone: The germline gene is not matched at one end of the junction; a read error may be the cause. The CDR3 end lies 3 residues beyond the end of the read and is filled in from the germline J gene. V is TRBV10-2 and J is TRBJ1-1; a possible D gene is TRBD1 (5 bases). Germline loops: CDR1 WSHSY, CDR2 SAAADI. The CDR3 totals 15 residues. CDR3 DNA, as far as it was read: TGCGCCCGCAGTAAAACCTCAAGAGGGACTACTGAA. Translating gives CARSKTSRGTTE. The entire CDR3 protein is CARSKTSRGTTEAFF.

This clone was seen a handful of times. The observed sequence ends 3 residues before the CDR3 terminus, with the missing tail filled in from the germline J gene. The J gene is TRBJ2-1, the V gene TRBV7-8, with 9 bases matching TRBD1. The V gene's germline CDR1 is SGHVS and CDR2 FQNEAQ. This CDR3 has 15 amino acids. V was clipped by 1 base and J by 9 bases; unmatched bases: 7. The covered CDR3 bases are TGTGCCAGCAGCTTAGTCCCCGGGACAGGGATTGAG. It encodes CASSLVPGTGIE. The entire CDR3 protein reads CASSLVPGTGIEQFF.

This clone was counted at least ten times. From the germline J gene comes the end of the CDR3, since the read stops 3 residues before it. The chain carries TRBV29-1 and TRBJ2-7; D not resolved. The CDR3 sequence is 13 residues long. Germline CDR1 and CDR2: SQVTM and ANQGSEA. The CDR3 spells CSRSGAYGYEQYF. CDR3 DNA (partial): TGCAGTCGATCAGGAGCCTATGGCTACGAG.